The T cell receptor beta chain under discussion was sequenced for a study of blood T cell repertoires in COVID-19. Study as a whole: Material from acute and convalescent COVID-19 was sourced from the United States, Italy and Spain.

Original data processing: It was from reference gene primer amplification that nucleated cell counts were estimated. The assay was immunoSEQ multiplex PCR, and TCRdb's table has in-frame clones only and misses some. That table is the source of V, J and clone size, and D and trimming were worked out from the DNA. This table holds 250,000 or so clones, 84% found once. Germline V gene data show CDR1 as SGHRS and CDR2 as YFSETQ. The CDR3 is made up of 15 amino acids. V lost 0 bases and J lost 3, with 9 bases in between. The chain recombines TRBV5-1 with TRBJ2-2; D is possibly TRBD1 (6 bases). The receptor was derived from a man aged 55 to 70 who had recovered from COVID-19. Material: PBMCs or T cells enriched from blood (not recorded which). The CDR3 coding sequence is TGCGCCAGCAGCTTGGGGCAGGGGTACACCGGGGAGCTGTTTTTT. Protein: CASSLGQGYTGELFF.